These 28 T cell receptor beta chains came from one sample sequenced in a study of Graves' ophthalmopathy and Graves' hyperthyroidism. The TCR beta CDR3 regions underwent amplification from RNA transcripts. The library came from an HTBI-primed first-round RT-PCR and a second-round multiplex PCR. TCRdb used MiXCR to reprocess the multiplex PCR reads, holding one entry per CDR3 protein. The data show over a million distinct CDR3 sequences, approximately 35% seen once. Sequences were obtained from peripheral blood or thyroid tissue (not recorded which). The receptor set was obtained from an adult man with Graves' hyperthyroidism.

The sample holds many counts of this clonotype. The chain is built from TRBV2 and TRBJ2-6; 12 bases line up with TRBD2. This CDR3 spans 18 amino acids. The V segment lost 6 bases and the J segment 3 bases; nucleotides outside the gene matches: 9. The germline CDR1 and CDR2 sequences are SNHLY and FYNNEI. In DNA form, the CDR3 reads TGTGCCAGCAGCCCCCTAGCGGGGGGGCCTGGTGGGGCCAACGTCCTGACTTTC. It translates to CASSPLAGGPGGANVLTF.

This chain uses TRBV5-6 with TRBJ1-2; D may be TRBD1 (6 bases). Per germline, CDR1 SGHDT and CDR2 YYEEEE. The CDR3 contains 14 residues. Between the trimmed V and J ends, which lost 2 bases and 6 bases, there was a span of 14 bases. The chain's CDR3 is CASSFGGPTDGYTF. DNA of the CDR3: TGTGCCAGCAGCTTCGGGGGGCCTACGGATGGCTACACCTTC.

This rearrangement joins TRBV29-1 to TRBJ1-5; D is unresolved. Germline V CDR1 and CDR2: SQVTM, ANQGSEA. CDR3 size: 14 residues. V dropped 3 bases and J dropped 1 base, with 10 bases sitting between them. The CDR3 loop reads CSVESRRSNQPQHF. In nucleotides, the CDR3 is TGCAGCGTTGAGTCCCGGAGGAGCAATCAGCCCCAGCATTTT.

This clonotype was counted only a few times. The chain couples TRBV2 to TRBJ2-7, with D perhaps matching TRBD1 or TRBD2 (5 bases each). The CDR3 runs 14 residues. V lost 6 bases to trimming and J lost 2 bases, with 14 bases between them. Germline V lookup: CDR1 SNHLY, CDR2 FYNNEI. CDR3 protein: CASSEFGGAYEQYF. The DNA for the CDR3 is TGTGCCAGCAGCGAATTTGGGGGAGCCTACGAGCAGTACTTC.

This clonotype was seen repeatedly, ten times or more. The chain uses TRBV14 and TRBJ1-1; unclear D gene. Trimming cost V 1 base and J 0 bases, with 9 bases left between them. Germline lookup yields CDR1 SGHDN and CDR2 FVKESK. This CDR3 has 15 residues. The CDR3 protein is CASSQAWVVNTEAFF. The CDR3, as DNA: TGTGCCAGCAGCCAAGCGTGGGTGGTGAACACTGAAGCTTTCTTT.

This clonotype occurred many times. CDR3 coding DNA: TGTGCCAGCAGTGAATATACGGACAGGGAGCAGTACTTC. Its protein is CASSEYTDREQYF. The V call is TRBV25-1, the J call TRBJ2-7; TRBD1 agrees at 7 bases. V lost 0 bases to trimming and J lost 7 bases; unmatched junction nucleotides: 3. CDR3 length: 13 amino acids. Germline CDR1 reads MGHDK; CDR2 reads SYGVNS.

This clonotype was recorded at least ten times. J is TRBJ2-7 and V is TRBV7-8; possibly TRBD1 for D (5 bases). Germline V gives CDR1 SGHVS, CDR2 FQNEAQ. V gave up 6 bases and J gave up 3 bases, with 18 bases separating them. The length of the CDR3 is 15 residues. CDR3 in DNA: TGTGCCAGCAGTCCCTTCCGCAGGGTCGTCTACGAGCAGTACTTC. As protein: CASSPFRRVVYEQYF.

This clonotype was seen repeatedly, ten times or more. One end of the junction fails to match germline, which may point to a read error. The rearrangement links TRBV9 to TRBJ1-1, with unresolved D. Germline CDR1 reads SGDLS; CDR2 reads YYNGEE. This CDR3 has 13 amino acids. The CDR3 DNA reads TGCGCCAGCAGTGTTGGGCGCAACACTGAAGCTTTCTTT. Translated, it gives CASSVGRNTEAFF.

V and J are TRBV28 and TRBJ1-5, with 7 bases fitting TRBD1. V lost 6 bases and J lost 6; bases outside the gene matches: 5. The V gene's germline CDR1 is MDHEN and CDR2 SYDVKM. There are 13 residues in the CDR3. CDR3 sequence reads: CASSAGGGQPQHF. CDR3 sequence (DNA): TGTGCCAGCAGCGCAGGGGGTGGTCAGCCCCAGCATTTT.

The chain links TRBV25-1 to TRBJ2-7, with D unresolved. The CDR3 is 13 residues long. V dropped 0 bases and J dropped 3 bases, with 6 bases sitting between them. Germline CDR1 and CDR2: MGHDK and SYGVNS. The CDR3 nucleotides are TGTGCCAGCAGTGAATATGGTCGCTACGAGCAGTACTTC. It translates to CASSEYGRYEQYF.

This clonotype has a single count. The chain has TRBV25-1 and TRBJ2-5; 8 nucleotides match TRBD2. The CDR3 runs to 15 residues. Germline CDR1 is MGHDK and CDR2 is SYGVNS. V shed 5 bases, J shed 5 bases, and the junction held 10 bases outside the gene matches. The CDR3 DNA reads TGTGCCAGCAGTAGAGGCGGTAGCGGGGCGGAGACCCAGTACTTC. It translates to CASSRGGSGAETQYF.

This clonotype was seen ten or more times. The chain links TRBV25-1 to TRBJ1-3; D remains ambiguous. Between the trimmed V and J ends, which lost 3 bases and 8 bases, there was a span of 17 bases. Germline CDR1 MGHDK, CDR2 SYGVNS. The CDR3 is 15 amino acids. This CDR3 reads CASSEPAGPSDTIYF. DNA of the CDR3: TGTGCCAGCAGTGAGCCGGCAGGTCCGTCGGACACCATATATTTT.

J is TRBJ2-7 and V is TRBV12-3 or TRBV12-4, with a weak D call TRBD2 (5 bases). CDR3 size: 13 residues. V was trimmed by 5 bases and J by 6 bases, leaving 14 bases between them. CDR3 sequence: CASSPTEAGEQYF. CDR3 in DNA: TGTGCCAGCAGTCCCACCGAGGCGGGCGAGCAGTACTTC.

This clonotype occurred many times. The J gene is TRBJ1-5, the V gene TRBV19; D possibly corresponds to TRBD1 (5 bases). The length of the CDR3 is 15 residues. Germline CDR1 LNHDA, CDR2 SQIVND (reference sequence). V was clipped by 6 bases and J by 2 bases, with 14 bases between them. The CDR3 sequence: CASSQGAGGNQPQHF. The CDR3 bases are TGTGCCAGTAGCCAAGGGGCGGGCGGCAATCAGCCCCAGCATTTT.

This clonotype was observed at least ten times. J is TRBJ1-6 and V is TRBV5-6; D is unclear. Between the trimmed V and J ends, which lost 1 base and 10 bases, there was a span of 6 bases. The CDR3 has 12 residues. Germline V gives CDR1 SGHDT, CDR2 YYEEEE. The CDR3 DNA sequence: TGTGCCAGCAGCTTGATTGGGTCACCCCTCCACTTT. Its translation: CASSLIGSPLHF.

This clonotype has a count of ten or more. This chain connects TRBV11-2 to TRBJ2-5, with 7 positions matching TRBD1. The germline gives CDR1 SGHAT, CDR2 FQNNGV. This CDR3 comprises 15 residues. V shed 4 bases, J shed 3 bases, and the junction held 8 bases outside the gene matches. CDR3 sequence reads: CASSSGTELEETQYF. The CDR3 bases are TGTGCCAGCAGCTCCGGGACAGAGCTAGAAGAGACCCAGTACTTC.

This clonotype was detected ten times or more. The J gene is TRBJ2-7, the V gene TRBV29-1, with a weak D call TRBD2 (6 bases). The CDR3 is 13 residues long. V shed 4 bases and J shed 3 bases, with 13 bases lying between them. Germline V gene sequence: CDR1 SQVTM, CDR2 ANQGSEA. CDR3 residues: CSVVGEEHYEQYF. CDR3 sequence (DNA): TGCAGCGTTGTGGGGGAGGAGCACTACGAGCAGTACTTC.

Turning to this clonotype: This clone may be a read error of a much larger clone one base away. CDR3 nucleotides: TGTGCCAGCAGCCCAGACCGGGACGGGTCTTATGGCTACACCTTC. This codes for CASSPDRDGSYGYTF. The chain recombines TRBV2 with TRBJ1-2; a weak D match, TRBD1 (5 bases). The V and J ends lost 6 bases and 5 bases respectively, with 19 bases between them. Germline assignment: CDR1 SNHLY and CDR2 FYNNEI. This CDR3 has 15 residues.

This clonotype was observed at least ten times. The chain couples TRBV11-3 to TRBJ2-7; 9 bases fit TRBD1. There are 15 residues in the CDR3. Germline V lookup: CDR1 SGHNT, CDR2 YENEEA. J lost 1 base, V lost 1 base, and 2 bases had no gene match. DNA for the CDR3: TGTGCCAGCAGCTTAGGGGACAGGGCGTCCTACGAGCAGTACTTC. It encodes CASSLGDRASYEQYF.

The chain has TRBV29-1 and TRBJ2-2; D gene uncertain. Germline V lookup: CDR1 SQVTM, CDR2 ANQGSEA. V gave up 6 bases and J gave up 4 bases, with 6 bases separating them. There are 11 residues in the CDR3. CDR3 protein: CSVTVTGELFF. The CDR3 DNA is TGCAGCGTGACGGTCACCGGGGAGCTGTTTTTT.

The genes are TRBV6-2 or TRBV6-3 and TRBJ1-1, with 8 positions matching TRBD1. There are 14 residues in the CDR3. V shed 7 bases and J 5 bases; nucleotides not matched to a gene: 9. Germline CDR1 is MNHEY and CDR2 is SVGEGT. For the CDR3, the DNA is TGTGCCAGCAAACCGGGACAGGTGGAGACTGAAGCTTTCTTT. Translated, it gives CASKPGQVETEAFF.

This clonotype was seen more than once but under ten times. The chain joins TRBV4-2 to TRBJ2-2; the D is unclear. Per the germline V gene, CDR1 is LGHNA and CDR2 is YNFKEQ. With 0 bases removed from V and 0 bases from J, the gap between germline ends came to 8 bases. This CDR3 has 16 residues. DNA for the CDR3: TGTGCCAGCAGCCAAGATCGGGTGTCGAACACCGGGGAGCTGTTTTTT. As protein: CASSQDRVSNTGELFF.

The chain links TRBV19 to TRBJ2-7, with 9 positions matching TRBD2. CDR3 length: 15 residues. Per germline, CDR1 LNHDA and CDR2 SQIVND (reference sequence). Trimming removed 5 bases from V and 6 bases from J; junction bases left unmatched: 11. The CDR3 DNA reads TGTGCCAGTAGTCCGAAGGGACTAGCTTCCCTCGAGCAGTACTTC. Translation: CASSPKGLASLEQYF.

This clonotype was seen at least ten times. The chain recombines TRBV5-8 with TRBJ1-1; no firm D call. CDR1 is SGHTS and CDR2 is YDEGEE in the germline V gene. V lost 4 bases to trimming and J lost 5 bases, with 9 bases between them. The CDR3 runs to 12 residues. CDR3 amino acids: CASSALRTEAFF. The CDR3, as DNA: TGTGCCAGCAGCGCGCTAAGGACTGAAGCTTTCTTT. Full variable domain (rest looked up from reference TRBV5-8 and TRBJ1-1): EAGVTQSPTHLIKTRGQQATLRCSPISGHTSVYWYQQALGLGLQFLLWYDEGEERNRGNFPPRFSGRQFPNYSSELNVNALELEDSALYLCASSALRTEAFFGQGTRLTVV.

The rearrangement links TRBV7-8 to TRBJ1-1; perhaps TRBD1 as D (5 bases). CDR3 length: 14 amino acids. CDR1 SGHVS and CDR2 FQNEAQ come from the germline V gene. V dropped 4 bases and J dropped 3 bases, with 12 bases sitting between them. The CDR3 DNA reads as TGTGCCAGCAGCTATGGAGGGGAATACACTGAAGCTTTCTTT. Protein product: CASSYGGEYTEAFF.

This chain links TRBV7-4 with TRBJ1-6, with a tentative D call TRBD1 (6 bases). Between the trimmed V and J ends, which lost 7 bases and 9 bases, there was a span of 13 bases. This CDR3 contains 13 residues. CDR1 is SGHVT and CDR2 is SQSDAQ in the germline V gene. The CDR3, as DNA: TGTGCCAGCAATACAGGGTTGCTTTCACCCCTCCACTTT. This encodes CASNTGLLSPLHF. The full variable domain, in which reference TRBV7-4 and TRBJ1-6 provide the parts outside the CDR3, is GAGVSQSPRYKVAKRGRDVALRCDSISGHVTLYWYRQTLGQGSEVLTYSQSDAQRDKSGRPSGRFSAERPERSVSTLKIQRTEQGDSAVYLCASNTGLLSPLHFGNGTRLTVT.

This clonotype showed up many times. The chain couples TRBV19 to TRBJ1-5, with unresolved D. CDR3 size: 16 residues. Germline values: CDR1 LNHDA, CDR2 SQIVND (reference sequence). Deletions cut 9 bases from V and 0 bases from J, with 18 bases between. This CDR3 is CASRQKGRNSNQPQHF. The CDR3 bases are TGTGCCAGCCGACAAAAGGGCAGGAATAGCAATCAGCCCCAGCATTTT.

Notes on this clonotype: Just one base apart from a much larger clone, this may be a read error. V is TRBV9 and J is TRBJ2-5; D is possibly TRBD2 (6 bases). The CDR3 has 15 amino acids. Looked up from germline, CDR1 is SGDLS and CDR2 is YYNGEE. The CDR3 DNA reads as TGTGCCAGCAACGTAGTCGGGACTCCTAAAGAGACCCAGTACTTC. Its translation: CASNVVGTPKETQYF.